This T cell receptor beta chain is from a study of CD8 T cells in Susac syndrome (dated by TCRdb to between 2017 and 2020). Background for the entire study: Among the Susac syndrome patients who were sequenced, clinically active disease was present in over 5 and clinical remission was observed in under ten. The clonality of the CD8+ T cell repertoire was compared across 12 healthy donors, roughly 14 Susac syndrome patients and under 18 multiple sclerosis patients. Whether CD8+ T cell activation and differentiation in Susac syndrome was antigen driven was tested using repertoire sequencing. Susac syndrome patients were therapy-naive, on corticosteroids (some also receiving IVIg), or on IVIg alone at blood withdrawal. The paper as a whole reports these results and caveats: More than 15 Susac-specific public clones were identified in the total CD8+ repertoire, and about 5 Susac-specific public clones were identified in the CD8+ TEMRA repertoire. The TCR sequencing and HLA analysis was acknowledged to have included a relatively small number of individuals. Clonal expansion was seen in Susac syndrome CD8+ repertoires, peaking in CD8+ TEMRA cells and being greater in clinically active patients than in remitting ones.

Details on this clonotype: What antigen it recognizes has not been identified. No much larger clone exists at a distance of one base, and base qualities are not known.

Peripheral blood CD8+ and CD4+ T cells from healthy donors, Susac syndrome patients and multiple sclerosis patients were profiled by high-throughput TCR beta sequencing. The Susac syndrome patients fulfilled recently defined diagnostic criteria for definite or probable disease. Bulk CD8+ and CD4+ T cells were purified by magnetic negative isolation, whereas CD8+ TEMRA cells were enriched by FACS. Blood was collected in EDTA tubes and processed within 24 hours, with PBMCs isolated through density gradient centrifugation. PBMCs intended for TCR sequencing were frozen in liquid nitrogen and were later thawed in a 37 degrees C water bath. The sorted or isolated CD4+, CD8+ and CD8+ TEMRA cells reached a purity of at least 90%. RNA was extracted using the RNeasy kit, and roughly 0.45 to 1 ug of the RNA was reverse transcribed with random hexamers. The immunoSEQ multiplex PCR assay, which covers 54 Vbeta and 13 Jbeta segments, was used to amplify TCR beta CDR3 regions. PCR amplification bias was corrected using a synthetic template baseline for primer optimization and computational correction. Turning to the authors' computational methods: Reads were annotated to V, D and J genes per IMGT and analyzed with immunoSEQ Analyzer, keeping only productive sequences. Clonality was computed as one minus Shannon entropy normalized by log2 of the number of productive unique sequences. For each patient and control, public and private clones were evaluated within the 100 most prevalent clones. A clone was defined as Susac-specific if it was absent from the healthy and MS cohorts, from roughly 1,000 published viral clones and from other ImmuneACCESS disease sequences. TCRdb redid the processing of the public reads, applying fastp at Q25 and MiXCR, and retained in-frame beta chains. Rows merge per CDR3 protein into single entries with the most common DNA and genes. The V and J calls reflect TCRdb's pipeline rather than the authors' work. Within this sample are fewer than 150,000 distinct CDR3 sequences, with more than 85% of them counted one time only. The biggest ten clones account for roughly 0.2% of the sample.

In the germline V gene, CDR1 corresponds to MDHEN and CDR2 to SYDVKM. Spanning cysteine to phenylalanine, the CDR3 consists of 15 amino acids. Only the CDR3 part of the read is kept: 45 bases, read in frame from the first base. V loses 3 bases, J loses 2 bases, and the germline ends lie 12 bases apart. This chain is built from TRBV28 and TRBJ2-3, with no D gene named confidently. The clonotype was recovered from a human donor with Susac syndrome. Sample: CD8+ T cells from PBMCs. The DNA sequence follows: TGTGCCAGCAGTTTTAGGTCACTTTCCACAGATACGCAGTATTTT. Translated, this gives CASSFRSLSTDTQYF.